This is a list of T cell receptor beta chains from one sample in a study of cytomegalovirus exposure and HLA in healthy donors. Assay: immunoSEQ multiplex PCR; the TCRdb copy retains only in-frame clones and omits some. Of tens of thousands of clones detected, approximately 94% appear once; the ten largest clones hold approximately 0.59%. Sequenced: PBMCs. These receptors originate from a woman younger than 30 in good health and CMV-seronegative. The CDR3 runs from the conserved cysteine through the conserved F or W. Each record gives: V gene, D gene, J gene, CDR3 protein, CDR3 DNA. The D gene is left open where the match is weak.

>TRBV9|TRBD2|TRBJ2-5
CASSVGLAGGGETQYF
TGTGCCAGCAGCGTTGGACTAGCGGGGGGGGGAGAGACCCAGTACTTC
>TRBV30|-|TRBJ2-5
CAWSYMGNQETQYF
TGTGCCTGGAGCTACATGGGCAACCAAGAGACCCAGTACTTC
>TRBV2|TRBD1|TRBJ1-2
CASGREQGANYGYTF
TGTGCCAGCGGCCGAGAACAGGGGGCAAACTATGGCTACACCTTC
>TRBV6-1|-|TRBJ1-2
CASSALTGGYTF
TGTGCCAGCAGTGCCCTAACAGGTGGCTACACCTTC
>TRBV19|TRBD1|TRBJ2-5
CASSIGQGARETQYF
TGTGCCAGTAGTATCGGACAGGGGGCACGGGAGACCCAGTACTTC
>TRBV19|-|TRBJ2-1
CASSIEGGGYNEQFF
TGTGCCAGTAGTATAGAGGGGGGAGGCTACAATGAGCAGTTCTTC
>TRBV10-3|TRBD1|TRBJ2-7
CAISGGQGQSYEQYF
TGTGCCATCAGTGGTGGACAGGGCCAATCCTACGAGCAGTACTTC
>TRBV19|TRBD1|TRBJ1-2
CASGTGRHYGYTF
TGTGCCAGTGGGACAGGTCGGCACTATGGCTACACCTTC
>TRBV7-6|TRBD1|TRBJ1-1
CASSLTGQARGTEAFF
TGTGCCAGCAGCTTGACTGGACAGGCCCGAGGCACTGAAGCTTTCTTT
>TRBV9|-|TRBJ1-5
CASSVGGSNQPQHF
TGTGCCAGCAGCGTTGGCGGGAGCAATCAGCCCCAGCATTTT
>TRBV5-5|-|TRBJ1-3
CASSWDPTGSGNTIYF
TGTGCCAGCAGCTGGGACCCCACAGGGTCTGGAAACACCATATATTTT
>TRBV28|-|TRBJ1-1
CASSLTGKTEAFF
TGTGCCAGCAGTTTAACAGGGAAAACTGAAGCTTTCTTT
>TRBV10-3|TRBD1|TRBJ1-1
CAISGTGATEAFF
TGTGCCATCAGTGGGACAGGGGCTACTGAAGCTTTCTTT
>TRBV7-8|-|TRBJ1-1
CASSPNPGTEAFF
TGTGCCAGCAGCCCAAACCCGGGAACTGAAGCTTTCTTT
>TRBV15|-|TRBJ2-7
CATSRDNYEQYF
TGTGCCACCAGCAGGGACAACTACGAGCAGTACTTC
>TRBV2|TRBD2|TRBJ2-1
CASRTSGGAYNEQFF
TGTGCCAGCAGGACAAGCGGGGGGGCCTACAATGAGCAGTTCTTC
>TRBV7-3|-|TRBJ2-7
CASSSDSTYEQYF
TGTGCCAGCAGCTCCGACAGCACCTACGAGCAGTACTTC
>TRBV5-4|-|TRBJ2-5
CASSLGQPKETQYF
TGTGCCAGCAGCTTAGGACAGCCGAAAGAGACCCAGTACTTC
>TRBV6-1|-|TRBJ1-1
CASSGQYTEAFF
TGTGCCAGCAGCGGACAGTACACTGAAGCTTTCTTT
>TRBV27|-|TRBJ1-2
CASSLSTESYGYTF
TGTGCCAGCAGTTTATCTACAGAGAGCTATGGCTACACCTTC
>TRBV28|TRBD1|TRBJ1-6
CASSSQGFRNSPLHF
TGTGCCAGCAGTTCACAGGGGTTTCGTAATTCACCCCTCCACTTT
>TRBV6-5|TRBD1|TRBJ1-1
CASRRTRGVYTEAFF
TGTGCCAGCAGAAGGACCAGGGGGGTCTACACTGAAGCTTTCTTT
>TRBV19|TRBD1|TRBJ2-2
CASSPGTGNTGELFF
TGTGCCAGTAGTCCCGGGACAGGGAACACCGGGGAGCTGTTTTTT
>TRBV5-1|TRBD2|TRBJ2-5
CASSLTSGQETQYF
TGCGCCAGCAGCCTTACTAGCGGACAAGAGACCCAGTACTTC
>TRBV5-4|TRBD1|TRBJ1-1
CASSRKNSRQGFTEAFF
TGTGCCAGCAGCAGAAAAAACTCGAGACAGGGGTTCACTGAAGCTTTCTTT